These 26 T cell receptor beta chains originate from one sample sequenced in a study of T cell responses to AZD1222 COVID-19 vaccine. Measured with immunoSEQ multiplex PCR; TCRdb has only the in-frame clones, and not every one. The sample shows 95,000 to 110,000 clones, over 90% of them seen only once. The sample in question was peripheral blood, obtained on day 0 of AZD1222 vaccination. The receptor set was obtained from an adult in good health.

V is TRBV6-5 and J is TRBJ1-5, with D hard to call. With 8 bases removed from V and 6 bases from J, the gap between germline ends came to 8 bases. The germline gives CDR1 MNHEY, CDR2 SVGAGI. The CDR3 is 11 residues long. The CDR3 sequence: CASDSLQPQHF. In DNA form, the CDR3 reads TGTGCCAGCGACTCACTTCAGCCCCAGCATTTT.

The chain combines TRBV10-3 with TRBJ2-6; 9 nucleotides match TRBD1. Per germline, CDR1 ENHRY and CDR2 SYGVKD. V lost 6 bases to trimming and J lost 2 bases; unmatched junction nucleotides: 8. The CDR3 totals 17 residues. The DNA of the CDR3 is TGTGCCATCAGCACCCCGGGACAGGGTGCTGGGGCCAACGTCCTGACTTTC. This codes for CAISTPGQGAGANVLTF.

The chain recombines TRBV5-1 with TRBJ1-2; possible D gene TRBD1, 6 bases. The CDR3 has 12 residues. Trimming shortened V by 5 bases and J by 6 bases, and 11 bases separated the two germline ends. In germline, CDR1 is SGHRS, CDR2 YFSETQ. CDR3 residues: CASREGGDGYTF. CDR3 bases: TGCGCCAGCAGGGAGGGGGGAGATGGCTACACCTTC.

This clone was counted only a few times. The V call is TRBV7-2, the J call TRBJ2-3; 11 bases are a match to TRBD1. Germline lookup yields CDR1 SGHTA and CDR2 FQGNSA. After removal of 5 bases from V and 4 bases from J, the junction contained 5 bases not matched to a gene. The CDR3 extends over 15 amino acids. The CDR3 DNA is TGTGCCAGCAGCCCACGGACAGGGGGCCCAGATACGCAGTATTTT. This gives the protein CASSPRTGGPDTQYF. Supplemented by reference TRBV7-2 and TRBJ2-3, the full variable domain reads GAGVSQSPSNKVTEKGKDVELRCDPISGHTALYWYRQSLGQGLEFLIYFQGNSAPDKSGLPSDRFSAERTGGSVSTLTIQRTQQEDSAVYLCASSPRTGGPDTQYFGPGTRLTVL.

The chain carries TRBV13 and TRBJ2-4; D perhaps matches TRBD2 (6 bases). V lost 1 base and J lost 1, with 11 bases in between. Germline loops: CDR1 PRHDT, CDR2 FYEKMQ (reference sequence). The CDR3 totals 16 residues. The chain's CDR3 is CASSLAGESAKNIQYF. Written as DNA, the CDR3 is TGTGCCAGCAGCTTAGCGGGGGAGTCGGCCAAAAACATTCAGTACTTC.

This sequence joins TRBV25-1 and TRBJ2-7, with 7 bases identical to TRBD1. The junction had 4 bases not matched to a gene; V was cut back by 2 bases and J by 0 bases. The CDR3 length is 15 residues. Germline V gives CDR1 MGHDK, CDR2 SYGVNS. The CDR3 nucleotides are TGTGCCAGCAGTGAACCCGGGACAGCCTCCTACGAGCAGTACTTC. Its protein is CASSEPGTASYEQYF.

J is TRBJ1-2 and V is TRBV5-6; D gene uncertain. Trimming stripped 5 bases from V and 2 bases from J, with 7 bases between. This CDR3 region has 12 residues. The germline gives CDR1 SGHDT, CDR2 YYEEEE. The DNA of the CDR3 is TGTGCCAGCAGGGTCCTCAACTATGGCTACACCTTC. Protein product: CASRVLNYGYTF.

V is TRBV4-2 and J is TRBJ1-1, with D tentatively TRBD1 (5 bases). Trimming left V 0 bases short and J 2 bases short, with 7 bases between. This CDR3 region has 14 residues. CDR1 and CDR2 (germline): LGHNA, YNFKEQ. CDR3 region: CASSQEGVNTEAFF. CDR3 sequence (DNA): TGTGCCAGCAGCCAAGAGGGGGTAAACACTGAAGCTTTCTTT.

V gene TRBV7-2 combines with J gene TRBJ1-2, with 9 bases matching TRBD1. V lost 2 bases and J lost 6; bases outside the gene matches: 7. Germline lookup yields CDR1 SGHTA and CDR2 FQGNSA. The CDR3 spans 15 residues. The CDR3 nucleotides are TGTGCCAGCAGCTTACAACAGGGGGCTGATCATGGCTACACCTTC. This sequence encodes CASSLQQGADHGYTF.

This clone was observed once. The chain uses TRBV30 and TRBJ1-2; tentatively, D is TRBD1 (6 bases). V shed 5 bases and J shed 3 bases, with 10 bases lying between them. Germline V gene sequence: CDR1 GTSNPN, CDR2 SVGIG (reference sequence). The CDR3 totals 12 residues. The CDR3 is CAWARGHYGYTF. CDR3 DNA: TGTGCCTGGGCCAGGGGTCACTATGGCTACACCTTC. The entire variable domain, with the rest obtained from reference TRBV30 and TRBJ1-2, is as follows: SQTIHQWPATLVQPVGSPLSLECTVEGTSNPNLYWYRQAAGRGLQLLFYSVGIGQISSEVPQNLSASRPQDRQFILSSKKLLLSDSGFYLCAWARGHYGYTFGSGTRLTVV.

The chain recombines TRBV5-6 with TRBJ2-7; D might be TRBD2 (6 bases). Trimming cost V 4 bases and J 0 bases, with 17 bases left between them. This CDR3 has 16 amino acids. Germline CDR1 is SGHDT and CDR2 is YYEEEE. CDR3 residues: CASSTWGGPNSYEQYF. The CDR3 DNA follows: TGTGCCAGCAGCACGTGGGGAGGACCGAACTCCTACGAGCAGTACTTC.

This clone occurred once. This chain links TRBV11-3 with TRBJ2-1; 12 bases are shared with TRBD2. The V and J ends lost 6 bases and 6 bases, in that order; junction bases with no gene match: 6. Germline CDR1 and CDR2: SGHNT and YENEEA. There are 15 residues in the CDR3. CDR3 DNA: TGTGCCAGCAGGCTGACGACTAGCGGGAGCAATGAGCAGTTCTTC. This gives the protein CASRLTTSGSNEQFF.

The chain has TRBV4-1 and TRBJ1-2; D is perhaps TRBD1 (6 bases). V lost 2 bases, J lost 2 bases, and 12 bases lay in between. The germline V gene encodes CDR1 MGHRA and CDR2 YSYEKL. This CDR3 is 15 amino acids long. The CDR3 protein is CASSQRTAGNYGYTF. Here the CDR3 DNA reads TGCGCCAGCAGCCAACGGACAGCCGGAAACTATGGCTACACCTTC.

This rearrangement joins TRBV6-5 to TRBJ1-2, with D perhaps TRBD1 (6 bases). This CDR3 spans 14 amino acids. Germline loops: CDR1 MNHEY, CDR2 SVGAGI. The V end lost 9 bases, the J end lost 6 bases, and 20 bases lay between the germline ends. The CDR3 region is CARIEQGWRDGYTF. DNA of the CDR3: TGTGCCAGGATCGAACAGGGTTGGAGGGATGGCTACACCTTC.

The chain employs TRBV4-2 and TRBJ2-7; 8 nucleotides match TRBD2. The germline V gene has CDR1 LGHNA and CDR2 YNFKEQ. The ends lost 0 bases at V and 5 bases at J; junction bases unmatched: 6. This CDR3 contains 15 residues. The CDR3 reads CASSQDTGGPNEQYF. CDR3 coding DNA: TGTGCCAGCAGCCAAGATACGGGAGGGCCCAACGAGCAGTACTTC.

The V gene is TRBV19, the J gene TRBJ1-5; D gene ambiguous. CDR3 size: 12 residues. V was pared by 5 bases and J by 3 bases, with 5 bases between. In germline, CDR1 is LNHDA, CDR2 SQIVND (reference sequence). The CDR3 region is CASSFLNQPQHF. Written as DNA, the CDR3 is TGTGCCAGTAGTTTCCTCAATCAGCCCCAGCATTTT.

J is TRBJ1-1 and V is TRBV20-1; TRBD1 matches at 9 bases. The V and J ends lost 3 bases and 3 bases, in that order; junction bases with no gene match: 5. CDR1 and CDR2 (germline): DFQATT, SNEGSKA (reference sequence). This CDR3 has 14 amino acids. CDR3 sequence reads: CSASLRQGDTEAFF. As DNA, the CDR3 is TGCAGTGCTAGTCTTCGACAGGGGGACACTGAAGCTTTCTTT.

This clone was seen once. The genes are TRBV6-6 and TRBJ2-7; tentative D call: TRBD1 (7 bases). CDR1 is MNHNY and CDR2 is SVGAGI in the germline V gene (reference sequence). The CDR3 consists of 14 residues. With 2 bases removed from V and 4 bases from J, the gap between germline ends came to 12 bases. CDR3 DNA: TGTGCCAGCAGTTACAATGCAGGGGGGTACGAGCAGTACTTC. Protein sequence: CASSYNAGGYEQYF.

The chain couples TRBV18 to TRBJ2-1, with D possibly TRBD2 on 5 matching bases. The CDR3 consists of 12 residues. In germline, CDR1 is KGHSH, CDR2 LQKENI. V was pared by 4 bases and J by 6 bases, with 7 bases between. The CDR3 here is CASSQLVNEQFF. CDR3 DNA sequence: TGTGCCAGCTCACAACTAGTCAATGAGCAGTTCTTC.

This chain connects TRBV1 to TRBJ2-3; TRBD2, the D gene given by the table, was not confirmed from the DNA. TRBV1 is described as a pseudogene. The CDR3 is 15 residues long. The DNA of the CDR3 is TGCACCAGCAGTCAAGCGGGCGGGAGTGCAGATACGCAGTATTTT. It is translated as CTSSQAGGSADTQYF.

The table lists this clone with a count of one. J is TRBJ1-5 and V is TRBV7-2; the match to TRBD1 covers 8 bases. CDR3 length: 17 amino acids. Germline V CDR1 and CDR2: SGHTA, FQGNSA. The J segment lost 1 base and the V segment lost 5 bases, leaving 10 bases of the junction unmatched. The CDR3 DNA sequence: TGTGCCAGCAGCCCCTTCGGACAGGGAGTGAGCAATCAGCCCCAGCATTTT. Translating it yields CASSPFGQGVSNQPQHF.

This sequence joins TRBV6-6 and TRBJ2-7; the match to TRBD1 covers 7 bases. The CDR3 is made up of 15 amino acids. V was clipped by 2 bases and J by 7 bases; unmatched bases: 11. CDR1 and CDR2 (germline): MNHNY, SVGAGI (reference sequence). The CDR3 region is CASSYRKQGSGEQYF. CDR3 DNA: TGTGCCAGCAGTTACCGAAAACAGGGGTCGGGAGAGCAGTACTTC.

The chain employs TRBV18 and TRBJ1-1, with 8 nucleotides matching TRBD1. V dropped 2 bases and J dropped 3; count of bases not matched to a gene: 5. The length of the CDR3 is 15 residues. The V gene's germline CDR1 is KGHSH and CDR2 LQKENI. DNA of the CDR3: TGTGCCAGCTCACCAGCGGGGACAGGCCACACTGAAGCTTTCTTT. This encodes CASSPAGTGHTEAFF.

V and J are TRBV5-1 and TRBJ2-2; 7 nucleotides match TRBD1. Trimming cost V 7 bases and J 6 bases; bases outside gene matches: 9. From germline, CDR1 is SGHRS and CDR2 YFSETQ. The CDR3 has 14 residues. The CDR3 region has the DNA TGCGCCAGCCAGGGACAGTCGCACCCCGGGGAGCTGTTTTTT. Translation: CASQGQSHPGELFF.

This clone has only one observation. V gene TRBV4-1 combines with J gene TRBJ1-6, with D uncertain. Germline V gene sequence: CDR1 MGHRA, CDR2 YSYEKL. V lost 0 bases to trimming and J lost 7 bases, with 4 bases between them. The CDR3 has 13 amino acids. The CDR3, as DNA: TGCGCCAGCAGCCAAGATGGGAATTCACCCCTCCACTTT. It translates to CASSQDGNSPLHF.

This chain connects TRBV27 to TRBJ2-7; unclear D gene. In germline, CDR1 is MNHEY, CDR2 SMNVEV (reference sequence). The CDR3 loop spans 13 amino acids. Trimming shortened V by 4 bases and J by 2 bases, and 9 bases separated the two germline ends. For the CDR3, the DNA is TGTGCCAGCAGTTCCCCGAACGCCTACGAGCAGTACTTC. It yields the protein CASSSPNAYEQYF.